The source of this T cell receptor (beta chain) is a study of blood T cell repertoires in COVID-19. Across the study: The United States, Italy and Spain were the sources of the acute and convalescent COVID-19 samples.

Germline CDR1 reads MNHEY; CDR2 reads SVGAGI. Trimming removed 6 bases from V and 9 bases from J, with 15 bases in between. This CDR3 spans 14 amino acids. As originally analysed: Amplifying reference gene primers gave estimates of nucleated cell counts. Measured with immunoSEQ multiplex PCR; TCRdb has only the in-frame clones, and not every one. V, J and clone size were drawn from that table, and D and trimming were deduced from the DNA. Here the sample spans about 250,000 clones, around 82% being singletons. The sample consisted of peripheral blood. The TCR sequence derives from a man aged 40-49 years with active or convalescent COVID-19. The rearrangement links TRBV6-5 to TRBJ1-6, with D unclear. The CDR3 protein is CASRVEVVGSPLHF. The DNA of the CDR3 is TGTGCCAGCAGGGTTGAAGTCGTCGGTTCACCCCTCCACTTT.